The 7 T cell receptor beta chains presented below share a single source sample, sequenced in a study of type 1 regulatory T cells. A single record per CDR3 protein comes from TCRdb applying MiXCR to the reads. This table has 15,000 to 20,000 distinct CDR3 sequences, around 9.6% appearing once. Sample: CD4+ T cells, either the whole sample or a sorted fraction (not recorded which). The receptors were sampled from a human donor in good health.

This clonotype was seen repeatedly, ten times or more. In DNA, the CDR3 is TGTGCCAGCAGCCCAGGTGGGGTGACCGGGGAGCTGTTTTTT. Amino acid sequence: CASSPGGVTGELFF. The rearrangement links TRBV7-9 to TRBJ2-2, with no clear D. Germline lookup yields CDR1 SEHNR and CDR2 FQNEAQ (reference sequence). The CDR3 length is 14 residues. V was trimmed by 5 bases and J by 5 bases, leaving 12 bases between them.

Judged by abundance, this clonotype is medium-sized. The genes are TRBV28 and TRBJ2-7; possible D gene TRBD2, 6 bases. The ends were cut back, 6 bases at V and 3 bases at J, with 9 bases in the middle. This CDR3 has 12 residues. Germline V lookup: CDR1 MDHEN, CDR2 SYDVKM. The CDR3 DNA sequence: TGTGCCAGCAGGGGGGACTTCTACGAGCAGTACTTC. It yields the protein CASRGDFYEQYF.

This clonotype was found many times. The genes are TRBV7-2 and TRBJ1-5, with a tentative D call TRBD1 (6 bases). Trimming cost V 3 bases and J 6 bases, with 12 bases left between them. There are 14 residues in the CDR3. Germline V gene data show CDR1 as SGHTA and CDR2 as FQGNSA. In DNA, the CDR3 is TGTGCCAGCAGCTTTCAACAGGGCTCTCAGCCCCAGCATTTT. Translation gives CASSFQQGSQPQHF. The variable domain in full, completed from reference TRBV7-2 and TRBJ1-5, reads GAGVSQSPSNKVTEKGKDVELRCDPISGHTALYWYRQSLGQGLEFLIYFQGNSAPDKSGLPSDRFSAERTGGSVSTLTIQRTQQEDSAVYLCASSFQQGSQPQHFGDGTRLSIL.

The rearrangement links TRBV18 to TRBJ2-7; 10 bases map to TRBD2. V lost 3 bases, J lost 5 bases, and 4 bases stayed unmatched. The CDR3 extends over 14 amino acids. Germline V CDR1 and CDR2: KGHSH, LQKENI. The CDR3, as DNA: TGTGCCAGCTCACCGGGACTAGCGCGCAACGAGCAGTACTTC. Protein sequence: CASSPGLARNEQYF. Supplemented by reference TRBV18 and TRBJ2-7, the full variable domain reads NAGVMQNPRHLVRRRGQEARLRCSPMKGHSHVYWYRQLPEEGLKFMVYLQKENIIDESGMPKERFSAEFPKEGPSILRIQQVVRGDSAAYFCASSPGLARNEQYFGPGTRLTVT.

The chain has TRBV12-3 or TRBV12-4 and TRBJ2-2; the D is unclear. The ends were cut back, 3 bases at V and 6 bases at J, with 2 bases in the middle. The CDR3 loop spans 11 amino acids. The DNA of the CDR3 is TGTGCCAGCAGTTTCTCCGGGGAGCTGTTTTTT. Its protein is CASSFSGELFF.

As regards this clonotype: This may come from a read error, since a much larger clone is one base off. V gene TRBV29-1 combines with J gene TRBJ1-5; TRBD1 is a possible D gene (5 bases). This CDR3 is 14 amino acids long. Germline CDR1 SQVTM, CDR2 ANQGSEA. V dropped 4 bases and J dropped 0 bases, with 10 bases sitting between them. CDR3 sequence: CSVVAGNSNQPQHF. The CDR3 DNA reads TGCAGCGTTGTGGCAGGGAATAGCAATCAGCCCCAGCATTTT. Drawing the rest from reference TRBV29-1 and TRBJ1-5, the complete variable domain is SAVISQKPSRDICQRGTSLTIQCQVDSQVTMMFWYRQQPGQSLTLIATANQGSEATYESGFVIDKFPISRPNLTFSTLTVSNMSPEDSSIYLCSVVAGNSNQPQHFGDGTRLSIL.

The sample holds many counts of this clonotype. CDR3 bases: TGTGCCATCAGGGGACAGATGAACACTGAAGCTTTCTTT. The encoded protein is CAIRGQMNTEAFF. This chain links TRBV10-3 with TRBJ1-1; TRBD1 matches at 7 bases. The germline gives CDR1 ENHRY, CDR2 SYGVKD. V gave up 6 bases and J gave up 0 bases; unmatched junction bases: 1. There are 13 residues in the CDR3.